The rows below give T cell receptor beta chains drawn from one sample of a study of control samples from healthy donors and cancer patients. Clones were sequenced by immunoSEQ multiplex PCR, and TCRdb holds only the in-frame ones, with some missing. The table lists around 23,000 clones, more than 80% of them singletons. Source material: PBMCs. The receptors shown here come from a man between 60 and 75 years old with head and neck cancer. CDR3s include the opening cysteine and the closing phenylalanine or tryptophan. The D gene is left open where the match is weak. Size is stated for part of the rows, as once, few or many counts, or as a class when the clone is expanded.

d_call: -
j_call: TRBJ1-5
v_call: TRBV15
clone_size: -
cdr3_nt: TGTGCCACCAGCAGGGTAGTAGGCAATCAGCCCCAGCATTTT
cdr3_aa: CATSRVVGNQPQHF

d_call: TRBD2
j_call: TRBJ2-3
v_call: TRBV7-3
clone_size: -
cdr3_nt: TGTGCCAGCAGCTTACGGGCTAGCGGAGCTAGCACAGATACGCAGTATTTT
cdr3_aa: CASSLRASGASTDTQYF

d_call: -
j_call: TRBJ2-7
v_call: TRBV6-5
clone_size: once
cdr3_nt: TGTGCCAGCAGACCCAGGAGCTCCTACGAGCAGTACTTC
cdr3_aa: CASRPRSSYEQYF

d_call: -
j_call: TRBJ1-3
v_call: TRBV5-6
clone_size: -
cdr3_nt: TGTGCCAGCAGCTTGGTGCTCTCTGGAAACACCATATATTTT
cdr3_aa: CASSLVLSGNTIYF

d_call: -
j_call: TRBJ2-2
v_call: TRBV30
clone_size: -
cdr3_nt: TGTGCCTGGAGTTCCCCGAACACCGGGGAGCTGTTTTTT
cdr3_aa: CAWSSPNTGELFF

d_call: -
j_call: TRBJ1-3
v_call: TRBV7-9
clone_size: -
cdr3_nt: TGTGCCAGCAGCTTAAGCGGGGGGCCGGCTGGAAACACCATATATTTT
cdr3_aa: CASSLSGGPAGNTIYF

d_call: -
j_call: TRBJ2-2
v_call: TRBV7-3
clone_size: -
cdr3_nt: TGTGCCAGCAGCTCCCGGACTTCCCCTAACACCGGGGAGCTGTTTTTT
cdr3_aa: CASSSRTSPNTGELFF

d_call: -
j_call: TRBJ1-2
v_call: TRBV18
clone_size: -
cdr3_nt: TGTGCCAGCTCACCTGACTATGGCTACACCTTC
cdr3_aa: CASSPDYGYTF

d_call: -
j_call: TRBJ2-3
v_call: TRBV6-6
clone_size: few
cdr3_nt: TGTGCCAGCAGTTACTGGGGAGGCAGGGATACGCAGTATTTT
cdr3_aa: CASSYWGGRDTQYF

d_call: -
j_call: TRBJ2-5
v_call: TRBV29-1
clone_size: -
cdr3_nt: TGCAGCGTTGAGGAGAACTCTGAGACCCAGTACTTC
cdr3_aa: CSVEENSETQYF

d_call: -
j_call: TRBJ1-5
v_call: TRBV7-9
clone_size: -
cdr3_nt: TGTGCCAGCAGCTTAGAAACGGGCTACCCTGCTAATCAGCCCCAGCATTTT
cdr3_aa: CASSLETGYPANQPQHF

d_call: TRBD2
j_call: TRBJ2-7
v_call: TRBV27
clone_size: -
cdr3_nt: TGTGCCAGCAGGCCCGGAACTAGCGGGATCTACGAGCAGTACTTC
cdr3_aa: CASRPGTSGIYEQYF

d_call: TRBD1
j_call: TRBJ1-3
v_call: TRBV5-1
clone_size: -
cdr3_nt: TGCGCCAGCAGCACGGGACAGGGAGGTGGAAACACCATATATTTT
cdr3_aa: CASSTGQGGGNTIYF

d_call: -
j_call: TRBJ1-1
v_call: TRBV19
clone_size: -
cdr3_nt: TGTGCCAGTACAAGAACTATGAACACTGAAGCTTTCTTT
cdr3_aa: CASTRTMNTEAFF

d_call: TRBD1
j_call: TRBJ1-5
v_call: TRBV4-1
clone_size: -
cdr3_nt: TGCGCCAGCAGCCAAGTGTGGACAGGGGAGCATCAGCCCCAGCATTTT
cdr3_aa: CASSQVWTGEHQPQHF

d_call: TRBD1
j_call: TRBJ2-7
v_call: TRBV6-5
clone_size: -
cdr3_nt: TGTGCCAGCAGTCCCGGGACAGGGCGCTACGAGCAGTACTTC
cdr3_aa: CASSPGTGRYEQYF

d_call: -
j_call: TRBJ1-1
v_call: TRBV7-9
clone_size: once
cdr3_nt: TGTGCCAGCAGACTACCTAAACCCGGGACTCCCACTGAAGCTTTCTTT
cdr3_aa: CASRLPKPGTPTEAFF

d_call: -
j_call: TRBJ1-2
v_call: TRBV27
clone_size: -
cdr3_nt: TGTGCCAGCAGTGAAGGGACTGCCAACTATGGCTACACCTTC
cdr3_aa: CASSEGTANYGYTF

d_call: TRBD1
j_call: TRBJ1-5
v_call: TRBV16
clone_size: -
cdr3_nt: TGTGCCAGCAGCCTGGACAGGGGGTTTCAGCCCCAGCATTTT
cdr3_aa: CASSLDRGFQPQHF

d_call: TRBD1
j_call: TRBJ1-2
v_call: TRBV5-1
clone_size: -
cdr3_nt: TGCGCCAGCAGCTTATCCGGACAGGGATCCTATGGCTACACCTTC
cdr3_aa: CASSLSGQGSYGYTF

d_call: -
j_call: TRBJ2-6
v_call: TRBV18
clone_size: -
cdr3_nt: TGTGCCAGCTCACCGGAGGGTTCGATCTCTGGGGCCAACGTCCTGACTTTC
cdr3_aa: CASSPEGSISGANVLTF

d_call: TRBD1
j_call: TRBJ2-1
v_call: TRBV5-8
clone_size: -
cdr3_nt: TGTGCCAGCAGCGTACAGGGGAGCATCATCACATATGAGCAGTTCTTC
cdr3_aa: CASSVQGSIITYEQFF

d_call: TRBD1
j_call: TRBJ2-3
v_call: TRBV10-1
clone_size: -
cdr3_nt: TGCGCCAACAGGGGAGATACGCAGTATTTT
cdr3_aa: CANRGDTQYF

d_call: -
j_call: TRBJ2-7
v_call: TRBV2
clone_size: -
cdr3_nt: TGTGCCAGCAGTGAAGCTTCCCGGGACCCTTCCTACGAGCAGTACTTC
cdr3_aa: CASSEASRDPSYEQYF

d_call: TRBD2
j_call: TRBJ2-1
v_call: TRBV3-1/TRBV3-2
clone_size: -
cdr3_nt: TGTGCCAGCAGCCAAAGGCTAGCGGGAGGGCCTGGAAATGAGCAGTTCTTC
cdr3_aa: CASSQRLAGGPGNEQFF

d_call: -
j_call: TRBJ1-1
v_call: TRBV14
clone_size: -
cdr3_nt: TGTGCCAGCAGCCAAGTCACGGGGGGGAACACTGAAGCTTTCTTT
cdr3_aa: CASSQVTGGNTEAFF

d_call: -
j_call: TRBJ2-1
v_call: TRBV30
clone_size: -
cdr3_nt: TGTGCCTTCGTAGGGGGAGGAGAAGTCGAGCAGTTCTTC
cdr3_aa: CAFVGGGEVEQFF

d_call: -
j_call: TRBJ2-3
v_call: TRBV11-3
clone_size: -
cdr3_nt: TGTGCCAGCAGCTTATCTTCTACCACGCAGTATTTT
cdr3_aa: CASSLSSTTQYF

d_call: -
j_call: TRBJ1-6
v_call: TRBV6-6
clone_size: -
cdr3_nt: TGTGCCAGCAGTTGGGAGGCAGGGTATAATTCACCCCTCCACTTT
cdr3_aa: CASSWEAGYNSPLHF

d_call: -
j_call: TRBJ1-2
v_call: TRBV30
clone_size: -
cdr3_nt: TGTGCCTGGAGTTCTAACTATGGCTACACCTTC
cdr3_aa: CAWSSNYGYTF

d_call: -
j_call: TRBJ2-1
v_call: TRBV7-8
clone_size: -
cdr3_nt: TGTGCCAGCAGCTTATTTGGGCAGGGATACAATGAGCAGTTCTTC
cdr3_aa: CASSLFGQGYNEQFF

d_call: -
j_call: TRBJ1-3
v_call: TRBV9
clone_size: -
cdr3_nt: TGTGCCAGCAGCGTAAGCCCCGGGCCCGAAAACACCATATATTTT
cdr3_aa: CASSVSPGPENTIYF

d_call: -
j_call: TRBJ1-2
v_call: TRBV7-9
clone_size: -
cdr3_nt: TGTGCCAGCACCCCCACGGGGGGCTATGGCTACACCTTC
cdr3_aa: CASTPTGGYGYTF

d_call: -
j_call: TRBJ2-7
v_call: TRBV2
clone_size: few
cdr3_nt: TGTGCCAGCAGTGAAGCGGAGCCAGGGCCCTACGAGCAGTACTTC
cdr3_aa: CASSEAEPGPYEQYF

d_call: -
j_call: TRBJ1-6
v_call: TRBV25-1
clone_size: -
cdr3_nt: TGTGCCAGCAGTGAGATGAGCGGAAATTCACCCCTCCACTTT
cdr3_aa: CASSEMSGNSPLHF

d_call: -
j_call: TRBJ2-4
v_call: TRBV12-3/TRBV12-4
clone_size: -
cdr3_nt: TGTGCCAGCAGTTTGCAGGACATTCAGTACTTC
cdr3_aa: CASSLQDIQYF

d_call: -
j_call: TRBJ2-7
v_call: TRBV6-5
clone_size: -
cdr3_nt: TGTGCCAGCAGTTACTCTGGGGCGGGCGAGCAGTACTTC
cdr3_aa: CASSYSGAGEQYF

d_call: -
j_call: TRBJ1-1
v_call: TRBV20-1
clone_size: -
cdr3_nt: TGCAGTGCTAGTTGGGGGGGGAACACTGAAGCTTTCTTT
cdr3_aa: CSASWGGNTEAFF

d_call: TRBD1
j_call: TRBJ1-1
v_call: TRBV5-1
clone_size: few
cdr3_nt: TGCGCCAGCAGCCCCGGGACAGGGCCTAACACTGAAGCTTTCTTT
cdr3_aa: CASSPGTGPNTEAFF

d_call: -
j_call: TRBJ2-1
v_call: TRBV27
clone_size: -
cdr3_nt: TGTGCCAGCAGTTTAACCCAGGGGAGGGAAAGGATCTTC
cdr3_aa: CASSLTQGRERIF

d_call: -
j_call: TRBJ1-1
v_call: TRBV4-2
clone_size: few
cdr3_nt: TGTGCCAGCAGCCAAGCTGTGAACACTGAAGCTTTCTTT
cdr3_aa: CASSQAVNTEAFF

d_call: TRBD2
j_call: TRBJ2-2
v_call: TRBV5-1
clone_size: -
cdr3_nt: TGCGCCAGCAGCCTTCGGACGGGGGGAACCGGGGAGCTGTTTTTT
cdr3_aa: CASSLRTGGTGELFF

d_call: -
j_call: TRBJ2-2
v_call: TRBV11-3
clone_size: once
cdr3_nt: TGTGCCAGCAGCATGGGACAAGGCACCGGGGAGCTGTTTTTT
cdr3_aa: CASSMGQGTGELFF

d_call: TRBD1
j_call: TRBJ2-5
v_call: TRBV29-1
clone_size: -
cdr3_nt: TGCAGCGTTGAAGAGGAGGCGGGACAGGGGTACCAAGAGACCCAGTACTTC
cdr3_aa: CSVEEEAGQGYQETQYF

d_call: TRBD1
j_call: TRBJ2-5
v_call: TRBV18
clone_size: -
cdr3_nt: TGTGCCAGCTCATTATCGGACAGGAACCAAGAGACCCAGTACTTC
cdr3_aa: CASSLSDRNQETQYF

d_call: -
j_call: TRBJ1-6
v_call: TRBV2
clone_size: -
cdr3_nt: TGTGCCAGCAGTGAATCAGCAGGGGCGTTCATAAATTCACCCCTCCACTTT
cdr3_aa: CASSESAGAFINSPLHF

d_call: TRBD2
j_call: TRBJ2-5
v_call: TRBV6-5
clone_size: -
cdr3_nt: TGTGCCAGCAGGCGGACTAGCGGGTGGGAGACCCAGTACTTC
cdr3_aa: CASRRTSGWETQYF

d_call: -
j_call: TRBJ1-2
v_call: TRBV2
clone_size: once
cdr3_nt: TGTGCCAGCAGTGAGGAGGCTAACTATGGCTACACCTTC
cdr3_aa: CASSEEANYGYTF

d_call: TRBD2
j_call: TRBJ2-1
v_call: TRBV24-1
clone_size: -
cdr3_nt: TGTGCCACCCCCCTGGGGCGGGAGCACGCCCACAATGAGCAGTTCTTC
cdr3_aa: CATPLGREHAHNEQFF

d_call: TRBD2
j_call: TRBJ2-1
v_call: TRBV4-1
clone_size: once
cdr3_nt: TGCGCCAGCAGCCAAGGGGGATCGGGGACTAGCGGGTACAATGAGCAGTTCTTC
cdr3_aa: CASSQGGSGTSGYNEQFF

d_call: -
j_call: TRBJ1-3
v_call: TRBV6-5
clone_size: -
cdr3_nt: TGTGCCAGCAGTCTTCTTGGAGTTGGAAACACCATATATTTT
cdr3_aa: CASSLLGVGNTIYF

d_call: -
j_call: TRBJ1-1
v_call: TRBV5-6
clone_size: -
cdr3_nt: TGTGCCAGCAGCTCACCAGGGATGAACACTGAAGCTTTCTTT
cdr3_aa: CASSSPGMNTEAFF

d_call: TRBD1
j_call: TRBJ2-1
v_call: TRBV27
clone_size: -
cdr3_nt: TGTGCCAGCAGTTCGGGACAGGGTAGGAATGAGCAGTTCTTC
cdr3_aa: CASSSGQGRNEQFF

d_call: TRBD1
j_call: TRBJ2-5
v_call: TRBV5-4
clone_size: once
cdr3_nt: TGTGCCACTGGACAGGGCCAAGAGACCCAGTACTTC
cdr3_aa: CATGQGQETQYF

d_call: -
j_call: TRBJ2-5
v_call: TRBV7-2
clone_size: -
cdr3_nt: TGTGCCAGCAGCGACGGGAACGTTCGGACCCAGTACTTC
cdr3_aa: CASSDGNVRTQYF

d_call: -
j_call: TRBJ1-1
v_call: TRBV3-1/TRBV3-2
clone_size: -
cdr3_nt: TGTGCCAGCAGCCAAGGGAGTCCCAGGGAGAACACTGAAGCTTTCTTT
cdr3_aa: CASSQGSPRENTEAFF

d_call: -
j_call: TRBJ1-6
v_call: TRBV28
clone_size: -
cdr3_nt: TGTGCCAGCAGTTTTCTCGGCTCCTATAATTCACCCCTCCACTTT
cdr3_aa: CASSFLGSYNSPLHF

d_call: -
j_call: TRBJ2-1
v_call: TRBV4-1
clone_size: -
cdr3_nt: TGCGCCAGCAGCGGACTGTACAATGAGCAGTTCTTC
cdr3_aa: CASSGLYNEQFF